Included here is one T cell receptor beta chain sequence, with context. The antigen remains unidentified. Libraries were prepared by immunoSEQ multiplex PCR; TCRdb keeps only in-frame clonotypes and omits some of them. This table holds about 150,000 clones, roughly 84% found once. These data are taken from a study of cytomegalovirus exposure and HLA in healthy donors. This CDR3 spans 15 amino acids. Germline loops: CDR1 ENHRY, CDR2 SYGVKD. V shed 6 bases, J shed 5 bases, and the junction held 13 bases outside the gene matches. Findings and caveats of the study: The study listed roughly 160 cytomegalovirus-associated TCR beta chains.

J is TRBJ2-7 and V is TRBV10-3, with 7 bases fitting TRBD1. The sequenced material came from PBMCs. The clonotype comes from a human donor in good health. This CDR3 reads CAISRTDRAGNEQYF. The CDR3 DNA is TGTGCCATCAGCCGAACCGACAGGGCCGGGAACGAGCAGTACTTC.